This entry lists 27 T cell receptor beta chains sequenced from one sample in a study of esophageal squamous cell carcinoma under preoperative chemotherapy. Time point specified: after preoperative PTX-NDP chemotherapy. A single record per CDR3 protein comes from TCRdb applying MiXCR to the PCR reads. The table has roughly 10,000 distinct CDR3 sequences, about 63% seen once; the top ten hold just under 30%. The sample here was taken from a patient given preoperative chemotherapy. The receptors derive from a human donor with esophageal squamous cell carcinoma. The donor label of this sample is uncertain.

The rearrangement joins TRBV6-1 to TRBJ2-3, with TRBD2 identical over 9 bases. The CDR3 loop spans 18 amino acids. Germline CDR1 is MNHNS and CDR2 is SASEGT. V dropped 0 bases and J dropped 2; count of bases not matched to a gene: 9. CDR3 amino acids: CASSEARGGGGATDTQYF. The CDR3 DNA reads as TGTGCCAGCAGTGAAGCGCGCGGGGGGGGCGGGGCCACAGATACGCAGTATTTT.

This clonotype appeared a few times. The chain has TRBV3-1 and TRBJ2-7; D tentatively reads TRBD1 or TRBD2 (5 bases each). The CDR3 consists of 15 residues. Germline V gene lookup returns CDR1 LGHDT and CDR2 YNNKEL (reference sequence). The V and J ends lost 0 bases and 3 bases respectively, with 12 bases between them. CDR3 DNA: TGTGCCAGCAGCCAAGATCCAGGGAGAGGCTACGAGCAGTACTTC. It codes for CASSQDPGRGYEQYF.

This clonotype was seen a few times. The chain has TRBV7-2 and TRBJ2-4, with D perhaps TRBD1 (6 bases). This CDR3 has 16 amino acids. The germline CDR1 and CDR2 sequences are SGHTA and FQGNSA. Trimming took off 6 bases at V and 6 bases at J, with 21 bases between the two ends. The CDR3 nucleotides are TGTGCCAGCAGTTCGGACAGAAGCTTAGCGTTAAACATTCAGTACTTC. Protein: CASSSDRSLALNIQYF.

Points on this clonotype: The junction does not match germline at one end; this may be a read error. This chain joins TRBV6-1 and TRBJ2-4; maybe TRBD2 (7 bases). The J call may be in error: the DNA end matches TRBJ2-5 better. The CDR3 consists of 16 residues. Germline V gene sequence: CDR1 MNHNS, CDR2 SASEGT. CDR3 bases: TGTGCCAGCGGGGGAGGCGGGGGCCGTGACCAAGCGACCCAGTACTTC. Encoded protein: CASGGGGGRDQATQYF.

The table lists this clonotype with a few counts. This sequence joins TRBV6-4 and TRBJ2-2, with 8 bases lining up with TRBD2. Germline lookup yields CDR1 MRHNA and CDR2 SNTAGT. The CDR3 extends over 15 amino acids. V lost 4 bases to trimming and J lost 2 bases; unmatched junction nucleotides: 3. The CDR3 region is CASSVTSGNTGELFF. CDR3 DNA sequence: TGTGCCAGCAGTGTTACTAGCGGAAACACCGGGGAGCTGTTTTTT.

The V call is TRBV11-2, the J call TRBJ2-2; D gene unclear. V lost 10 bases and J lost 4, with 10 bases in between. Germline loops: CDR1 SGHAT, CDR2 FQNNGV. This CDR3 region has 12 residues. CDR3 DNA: TGTGCCACCCCGATAGGCACCGGGGAGCTGTTTTTT. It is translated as CATPIGTGELFF.

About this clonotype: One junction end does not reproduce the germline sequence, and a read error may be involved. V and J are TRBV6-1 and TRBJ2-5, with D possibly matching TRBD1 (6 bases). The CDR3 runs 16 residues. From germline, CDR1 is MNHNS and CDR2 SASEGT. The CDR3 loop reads CASRGLGGRDQETQYF. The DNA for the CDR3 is TGTGCCAGCAGGGGGCTTGGGGGCCGTGACCAAGAGACGCAGTACTTC.

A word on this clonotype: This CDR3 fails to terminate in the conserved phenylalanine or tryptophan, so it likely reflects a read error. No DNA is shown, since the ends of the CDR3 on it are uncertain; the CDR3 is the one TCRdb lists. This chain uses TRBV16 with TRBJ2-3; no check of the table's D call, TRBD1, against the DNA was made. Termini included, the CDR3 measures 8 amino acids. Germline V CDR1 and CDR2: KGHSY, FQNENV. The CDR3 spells CGDRVLLC.

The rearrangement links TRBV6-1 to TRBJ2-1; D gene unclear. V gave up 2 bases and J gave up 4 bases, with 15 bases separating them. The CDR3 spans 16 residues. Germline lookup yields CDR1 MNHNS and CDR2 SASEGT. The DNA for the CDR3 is TGTGCCAGCAGTGAATCGTCGAGAGGCCTATACAATGAGCAGTTCTTC. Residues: CASSESSRGLYNEQFF.

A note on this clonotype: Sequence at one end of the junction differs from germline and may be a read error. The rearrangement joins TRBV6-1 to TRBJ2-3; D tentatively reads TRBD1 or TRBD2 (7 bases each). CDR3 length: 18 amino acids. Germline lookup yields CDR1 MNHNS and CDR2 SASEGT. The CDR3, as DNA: TGTGCCAGCAGTGAGAGGGCAGGGGGGGTTTGTGACAAAGAGACGCAGTATTTC. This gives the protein CASSERAGGVCDKETQYF.

This CDR3 is CASSSLAGNQETQYF. CDR3 coding DNA: TGTGCCAGCAGTTCGCTAGCGGGGAACCAAGAGACCCAGTACTTC. The chain has TRBV6-5 and TRBJ2-5; TRBD2 matches at 9 bases. V was clipped by 4 bases and J by 0 bases; unmatched bases: 3. Germline values: CDR1 MNHEY, CDR2 SVGAGI. CDR3 length: 15 amino acids.

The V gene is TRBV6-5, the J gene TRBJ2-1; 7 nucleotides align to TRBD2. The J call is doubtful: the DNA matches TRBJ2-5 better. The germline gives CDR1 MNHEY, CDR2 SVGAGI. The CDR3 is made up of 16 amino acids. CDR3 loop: CASSYSPSGRAETQYF. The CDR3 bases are TGTGCCAGCAGTTACTCTCCTAGCGGAAGGGCAGAGACCCAGTACTTC.

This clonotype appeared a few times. The CDR3: CASSLDGPWRETQFF. CDR3 bases: TGTGCCAGCAGCTTAGATGGACCTTGGCGGGAGACCCAGTTCTTC. The chain has TRBV7-2 and TRBJ2-1, with 7 bases lining up with TRBD2. V dropped 1 base and J dropped 13; count of bases not matched to a gene: 13. The CDR3 spans 15 residues. Per the germline V gene, CDR1 is SGHTA and CDR2 is FQGNSA. The full variable domain, completed using reference TRBV7-2 and TRBJ2-1, is GAGVSQSPSNKVTEKGKDVELRCDPISGHTALYWYRQSLGQGLEFLIYFQGNSAPDKSGLPSDRFSAERTGGSVSTLTIQRTQQEDSAVYLCASSLDGPWRETQFFGPGTRLTVL.

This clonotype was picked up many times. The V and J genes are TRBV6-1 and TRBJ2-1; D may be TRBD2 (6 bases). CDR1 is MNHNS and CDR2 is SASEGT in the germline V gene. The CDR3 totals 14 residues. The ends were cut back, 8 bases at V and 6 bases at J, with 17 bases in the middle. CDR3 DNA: TGTGCCAGCGCCCTAGGTGAGGGAGGCAATGAGCAGTTCTTC. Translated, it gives CASALGEGGNEQFF.

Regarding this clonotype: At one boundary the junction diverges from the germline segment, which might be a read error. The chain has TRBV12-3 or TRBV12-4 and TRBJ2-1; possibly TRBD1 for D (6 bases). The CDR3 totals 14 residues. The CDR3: CASTLARGYNAQFF. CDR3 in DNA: TGTGCCAGCACCTTGGCCAGGGGCTACAATGCGCAGTTCTTC.

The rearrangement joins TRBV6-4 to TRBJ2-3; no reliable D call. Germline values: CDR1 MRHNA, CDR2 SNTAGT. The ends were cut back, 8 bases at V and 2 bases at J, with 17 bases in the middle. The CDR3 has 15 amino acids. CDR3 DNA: TGTGCCAGCCCAACGGACGGAGAACTCACAGATACGCAGTATTTT. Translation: CASPTDGELTDTQYF.

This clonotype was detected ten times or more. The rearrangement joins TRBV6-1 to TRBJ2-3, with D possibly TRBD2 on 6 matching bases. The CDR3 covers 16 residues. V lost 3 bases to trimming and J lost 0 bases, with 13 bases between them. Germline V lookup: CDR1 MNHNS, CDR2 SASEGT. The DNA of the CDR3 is TGTGCCAGCAGTGAGCGGGATTCCTCTAGCACAGATACGCAGTATTTT. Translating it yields CASSERDSSSTDTQYF.

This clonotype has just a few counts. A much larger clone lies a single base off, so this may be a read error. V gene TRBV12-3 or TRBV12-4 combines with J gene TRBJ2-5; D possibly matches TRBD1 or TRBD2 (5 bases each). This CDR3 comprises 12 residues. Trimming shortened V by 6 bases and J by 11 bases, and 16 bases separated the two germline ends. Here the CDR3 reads CASSLSGREQYF. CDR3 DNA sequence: TGTGCCAGCAGCCTTTCGGGACGAGAGCAGTACTTC.

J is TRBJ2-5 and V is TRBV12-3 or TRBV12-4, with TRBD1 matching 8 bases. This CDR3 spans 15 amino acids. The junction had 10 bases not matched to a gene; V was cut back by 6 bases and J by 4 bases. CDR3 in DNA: TGTGCCAGCAGCCTCCGACAGGGGTTGTCAGAGACCCAGTACTTC. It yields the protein CASSLRQGLSETQYF.

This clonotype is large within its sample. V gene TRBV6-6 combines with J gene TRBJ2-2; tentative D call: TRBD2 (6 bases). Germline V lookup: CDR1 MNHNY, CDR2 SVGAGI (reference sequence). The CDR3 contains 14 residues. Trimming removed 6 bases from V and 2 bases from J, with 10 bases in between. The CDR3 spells CASSLGLNTGELFF. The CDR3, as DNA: TGTGCCAGCAGCCTGGGACTCAACACCGGGGAGCTGTTTTTT.

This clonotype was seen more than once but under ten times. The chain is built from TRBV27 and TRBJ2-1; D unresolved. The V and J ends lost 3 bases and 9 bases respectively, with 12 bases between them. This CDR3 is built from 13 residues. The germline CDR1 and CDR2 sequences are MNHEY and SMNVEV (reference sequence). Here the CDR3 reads CASSLSYGSEQFF. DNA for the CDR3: TGTGCCAGCAGTTTGAGCTACGGCAGTGAGCAGTTCTTC.

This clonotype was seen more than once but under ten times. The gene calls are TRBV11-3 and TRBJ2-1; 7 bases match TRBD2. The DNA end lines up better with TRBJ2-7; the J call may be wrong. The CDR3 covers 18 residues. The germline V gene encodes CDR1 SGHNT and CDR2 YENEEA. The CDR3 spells CASSPGAGEGTFSYEQYF. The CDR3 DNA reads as TGTGCCAGCAGCCCCGGGGCGGGAGAAGGGACCTTCTCCTACGAGCAGTACTTC.

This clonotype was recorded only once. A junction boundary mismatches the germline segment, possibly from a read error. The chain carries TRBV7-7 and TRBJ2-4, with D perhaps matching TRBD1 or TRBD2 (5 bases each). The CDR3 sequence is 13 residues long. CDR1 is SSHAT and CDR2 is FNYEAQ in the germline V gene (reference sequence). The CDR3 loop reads CATGLWTTNTQYF. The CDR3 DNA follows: TGTGCTACGGGGCTGTGGACCACAAATACTCAGTATTTC. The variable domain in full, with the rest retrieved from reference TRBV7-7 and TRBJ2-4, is GAGVSQSPRYKVTKRGQDVTLRCDPISSHATLYWYQQALGQGPEFLTYFNYEAQPDKSGLPSDRFSAERPEGSISTLTIQRTEQRDSAMYRCATGLWTTNTQYFGAGTRLSVL.

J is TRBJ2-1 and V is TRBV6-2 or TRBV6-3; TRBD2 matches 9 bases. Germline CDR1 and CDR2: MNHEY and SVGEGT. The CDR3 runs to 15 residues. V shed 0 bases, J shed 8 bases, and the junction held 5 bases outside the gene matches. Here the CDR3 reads CASSYSTSGSDEQFF. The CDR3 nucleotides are TGTGCCAGCAGTTACTCGACTAGCGGTAGCGATGAGCAGTTCTTC.

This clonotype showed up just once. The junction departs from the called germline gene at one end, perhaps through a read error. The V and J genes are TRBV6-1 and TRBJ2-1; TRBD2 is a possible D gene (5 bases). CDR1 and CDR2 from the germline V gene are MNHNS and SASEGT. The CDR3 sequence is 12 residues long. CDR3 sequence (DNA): TGTGCCAGCTGTGCGACGAGCGGTGAGCAGTTTTTT. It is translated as CASCATSGEQFF.

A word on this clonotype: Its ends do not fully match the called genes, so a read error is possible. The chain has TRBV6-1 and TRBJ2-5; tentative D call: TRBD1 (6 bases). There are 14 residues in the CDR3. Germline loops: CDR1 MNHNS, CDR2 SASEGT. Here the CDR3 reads CAGRGGRDPETQYF. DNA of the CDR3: TGTGCGGGCAGAGGGGGTCGAGACCCAGAGACGCAGTACTTC.

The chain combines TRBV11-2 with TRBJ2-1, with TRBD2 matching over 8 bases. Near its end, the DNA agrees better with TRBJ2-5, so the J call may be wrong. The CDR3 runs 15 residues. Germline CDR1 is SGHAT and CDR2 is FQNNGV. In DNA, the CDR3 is TGTGCCAGCAGCCCCCAGGGTAGCGGGAAGGAGACCCAGTACTTC. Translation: CASSPQGSGKETQYF.